This T cell receptor beta chain emerged from a study of beta chain features in type 1 diabetes. CDR3 size: 14 residues. From germline, CDR1 is MNHEY and CDR2 SVGAGI. Trimming took off 1 base at V and 0 bases at J, with 6 bases between the two ends. Whole-study findings and limits: In every one of the four CD4+ subsets, TCRB CDR3s were moderately but significantly shorter in Type 1 diabetes patients. Patients' naive, central memory and regulatory TCRB repertoires appeared more alike than those of healthy donors.

On average, the one heparinised blood draw given by each donor was around 110 mL. Of the isolated RNA, all was reverse transcribed, and so the sequenced material was expressed TCRB transcripts. Here immunoSEQ multiplex PCR was the method, and the copy in TCRdb shows in-frame clones only, minus some. This repertoire shows almost 350,000 clones, roughly 8% found once; its top ten account for 0.44%. About this clone: Its antigen is unknown.

This receptor was obtained from a woman aged 18-29 years in good health. The sequencing input was central memory CD4+ T cells from blood. The chain is built from TRBV6-5 and TRBJ1-1, with D unresolved. The CDR3 nucleotides read TGTGCCAGCAGTTACTACATGCTGAACACTGAAGCTTTCTTT. Protein sequence: CASSYYMLNTEAFF.